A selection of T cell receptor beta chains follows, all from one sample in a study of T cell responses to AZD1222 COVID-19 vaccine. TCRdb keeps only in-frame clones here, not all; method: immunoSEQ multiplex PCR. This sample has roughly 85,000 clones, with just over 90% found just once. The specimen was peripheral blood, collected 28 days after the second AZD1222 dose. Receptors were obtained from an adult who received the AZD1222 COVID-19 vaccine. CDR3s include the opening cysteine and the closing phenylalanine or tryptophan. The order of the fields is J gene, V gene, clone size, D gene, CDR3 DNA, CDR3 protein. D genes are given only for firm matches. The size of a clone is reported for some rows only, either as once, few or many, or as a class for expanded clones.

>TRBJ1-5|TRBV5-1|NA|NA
TGCGCCAGCAGCCGCAATCAGCCCCAGCATTTT
CASSRNQPQHF
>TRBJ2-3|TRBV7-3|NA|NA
TGTGCCAGCAGTCCCGCAGGGGGAGGAGATACGCAGTATTTT
CASSPAGGGDTQYF
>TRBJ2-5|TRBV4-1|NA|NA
TGCGCCAGCAGCCAAGATGTATCGGTAGCTGGGGAGACCCAGTACTTC
CASSQDVSVAGETQYF
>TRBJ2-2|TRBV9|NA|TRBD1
TGTGCCAGCAGCCTCCGGACAGGGGTAGTCACCGGGGAGCTGTTTTTT
CASSLRTGVVTGELFF
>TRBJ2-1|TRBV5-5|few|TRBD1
TGTGCCAGCAGCTTTCAGGGGGTCGATGAGCAGTTCTTC
CASSFQGVDEQFF
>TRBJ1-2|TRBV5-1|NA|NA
TGCGCCAGCAGCTTTTTGGGGCAATCTAACTATGGCTACACCTTC
CASSFLGQSNYGYTF
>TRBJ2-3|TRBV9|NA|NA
TGTGCCAGCAGCCCGACTAGTCGGACAGATACGCAGTATTTT
CASSPTSRTDTQYF
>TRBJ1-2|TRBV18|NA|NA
TGTGCCAGCTCACCCGAGGGAACAGCTGGCTACACCTTC
CASSPEGTAGYTF
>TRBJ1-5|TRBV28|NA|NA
TGTGCCAGTACCCAGGGTAATCAGCCCCAGCATTTT
CASTQGNQPQHF
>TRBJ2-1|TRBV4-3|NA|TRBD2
TGCGCCAGCAGCCAAGTCTCGGGGGGGTCCTACAATGAGCAGTTCTTC
CASSQVSGGSYNEQFF
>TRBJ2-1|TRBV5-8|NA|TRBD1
TGTGCCAGCAGTCCCGATCCTGTTCTGACAGGGAATGAGCAGTTCTTC
CASSPDPVLTGNEQFF
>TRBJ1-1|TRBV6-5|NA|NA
TGTGCCAGCAGTTACTCGTTCAGGGACACTGAAGCTTTCTTT
CASSYSFRDTEAFF
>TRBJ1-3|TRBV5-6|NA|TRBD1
TGTGCCAGCAGTACGGGACAGGGTAGCTCTGGAAACACCATATATTTT
CASSTGQGSSGNTIYF
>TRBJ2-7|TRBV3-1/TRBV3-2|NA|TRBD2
TGTGCCAGCAGCCCAGATGGTCGAGGGGCGGGAGCCGGGTACGAGCAGTACTTC
CASSPDGRGAGAGYEQYF
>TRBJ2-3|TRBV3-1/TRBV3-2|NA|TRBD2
TGTGCCAGCAGCCAAGATCTTGGTAGCGGGGGCACAGATACGCAGTATTTT
CASSQDLGSGGTDTQYF
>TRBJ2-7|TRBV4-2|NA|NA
TGTGCCAGCAGCCAAGATTTAGAGCGCGAGCAGTACTTC
CASSQDLEREQYF
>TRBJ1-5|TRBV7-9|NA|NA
TGTGCCAGCAGCGCATCGTCCCAGCCCCAGCATTTT
CASSASSQPQHF
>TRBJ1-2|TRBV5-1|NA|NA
TGCGCCAGCAGCTTGGTGGGGGAGGGCTACACCTTC
CASSLVGEGYTF
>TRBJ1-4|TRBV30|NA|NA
TGTGCCTGGAGAGACACCGGGACTGTAGAAAAACTGTTTTTT
CAWRDTGTVEKLFF
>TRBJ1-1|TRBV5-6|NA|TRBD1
TGTGCCAGCAGCTCAGGATACAGGGGGGCACTGATCGGCTTT
CASSSGYRGALIGF
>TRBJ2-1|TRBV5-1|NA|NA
TGCGCCAGCAGCTTGGGAGCGGGCAACAATGAGCAGTTCTTC
CASSLGAGNNEQFF
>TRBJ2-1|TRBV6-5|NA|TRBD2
TGTGCCAGCAGTTACGGACTAGCGGGGGACAATGAGCAGTTCTTC
CASSYGLAGDNEQFF
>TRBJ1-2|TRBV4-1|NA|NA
TGCGCCAGCAGCCAAGTGACGGAGCTGGCCATCTATGGCTACACCTTC
CASSQVTELAIYGYTF
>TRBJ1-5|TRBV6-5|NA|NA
TGTGCCACCCGGAGGGGAGGGAGCAATCAGCCCCAGCATTTT
CATRRGGSNQPQHF
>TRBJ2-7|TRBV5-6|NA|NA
TGTGCCAGCAGCTCCTACGAGCAGTACTTC
CASSSYEQYF
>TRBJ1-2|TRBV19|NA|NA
TGTGCCAGTACCCTGGGGGGCCGGACGGATGGCTACACCTTC
CASTLGGRTDGYTF
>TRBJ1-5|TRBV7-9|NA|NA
TGTGCCAGCAGCTTAACGATTAATCAGCCCCAGCATTTT
CASSLTINQPQHF
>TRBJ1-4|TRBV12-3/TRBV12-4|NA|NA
TGTGCCAGCAGTTTTACCCTTAATGAAAAACTGTTTTTT
CASSFTLNEKLFF
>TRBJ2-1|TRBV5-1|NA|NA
TGCGCCAGCAGCTTGGCCCGGGGGACCCAAGAGTTCTTC
CASSLARGTQEFF
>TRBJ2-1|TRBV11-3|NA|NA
TGTGCCAGCAGCTTAAGGGCAGGGACCTACAATGAGCAGTTCTTC
CASSLRAGTYNEQFF
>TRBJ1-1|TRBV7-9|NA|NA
TGTGCCAGCACCACAACGGGGCCGGGCACTGAAGCTTTCTTT
CASTTTGPGTEAFF
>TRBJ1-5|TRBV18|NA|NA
TGTGCCAGCTCACCGGGACGGCAAAATAATCAGCCCCAGCATTTT
CASSPGRQNNQPQHF
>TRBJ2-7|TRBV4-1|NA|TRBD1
TGCGCCAGCAGCAAAGGACAGGGCAGCTCCTACGAGCAGTACTTC
CASSKGQGSSYEQYF
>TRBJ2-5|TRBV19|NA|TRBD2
TGTGCCAGTAGTATAGTGACTAGCGGGGGTAGGGAGACCCAGTACTTC
CASSIVTSGGRETQYF
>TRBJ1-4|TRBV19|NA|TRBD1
TGTGCCACCCAGGGGGAAGGCGAAAAACTGTTTTTT
CATQGEGEKLFF
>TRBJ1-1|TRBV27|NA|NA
TGTGCCAGCAGTTACCAGGGGAACACTGAAGCTTTCTTT
CASSYQGNTEAFF
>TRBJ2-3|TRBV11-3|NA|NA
TGTGCCAGCAGCCCCCACAGTCCGCGATACACAGATACGCAGTATTTT
CASSPHSPRYTDTQYF
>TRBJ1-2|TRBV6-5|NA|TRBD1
TGTGCCAGCAGCTCAGGGGGTGGCTATGGCTACACCTTC
CASSSGGGYGYTF
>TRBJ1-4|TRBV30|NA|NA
TGTGCCTGGAGTAATGAAAAACTGTTTTTT
CAWSNEKLFF
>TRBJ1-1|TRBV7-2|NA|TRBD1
TGTGCCAGCAGCTTAGAGGCCAGGGGGTTAGGAACTGAAGCTTTCTTT
CASSLEARGLGTEAFF
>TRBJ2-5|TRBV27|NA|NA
TGTGCCAGCAGTTTAGGGTACCAAGAGACCCAGTACTTC
CASSLGYQETQYF
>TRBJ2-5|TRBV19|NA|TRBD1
TGTGCCAGTATGACGACAGGGCAAGAGACCCAGTACTTC
CASMTTGQETQYF
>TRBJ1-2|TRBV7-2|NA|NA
TGTGCCAGCAGCTTAGCTTTTTCGGGGTCCTATGGCTACACCTTC
CASSLAFSGSYGYTF
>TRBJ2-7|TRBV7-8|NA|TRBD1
TGTGCCAGCAGCTTCTCCCAAGGGGGCGCAGGGCAGTACTTC
CASSFSQGGAGQYF
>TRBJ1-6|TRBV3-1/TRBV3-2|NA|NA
TGTGCCAGCAGCCAAGGGCCTGGTGATTCACCCCTCCACTTT
CASSQGPGDSPLHF
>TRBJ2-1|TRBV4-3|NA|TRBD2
TGCGCCAGCAGCCAAGGAATCGCTAGCGGGTTTGAGCAGTTCTTC
CASSQGIASGFEQFF
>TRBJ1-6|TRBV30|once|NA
TGTGCCTGGAGTCTAGTCAATTCACCCCTCCACTTT
CAWSLVNSPLHF
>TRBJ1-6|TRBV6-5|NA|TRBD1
TGTGCCAGCAGGACACGACAGGGCGGTTCACCCCTCCACTTT
CASRTRQGGSPLHF
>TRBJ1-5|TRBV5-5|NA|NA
TGTGCCAGCAGCTTGGAACAGGCGGGGGATCAGCCCCAGCATTTT
CASSLEQAGDQPQHF
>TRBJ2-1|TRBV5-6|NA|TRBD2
TGTGCCAGCAGCTCTGGACTAGTCGCCTACAATGAGCAGTTCTTC
CASSSGLVAYNEQFF
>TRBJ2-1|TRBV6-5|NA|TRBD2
TGTGCCAGCAAACTTCGAGCGGGAAATGAGCAGTTCTTC
CASKLRAGNEQFF
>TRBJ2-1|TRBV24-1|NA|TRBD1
TGTGCCACCAGTGATCGGACAGGGGGCTCCTACAATGAGCAGTTCTTC
CATSDRTGGSYNEQFF